This record concerns one T cell receptor beta chain sequence. The data belong to a study of molecular identifiers for immune sequencing clone quantification. Via MiXCR, TCRdb re-called the PCR reads, giving one row per CDR3 protein. The profile covers approximately 550,000 distinct CDR3 sequences, with about 22% appearing a single time and 0.84% taken by the ten largest. CDR1 SGHAT and CDR2 FQNNGV come from the germline V gene. The CDR3 is made up of 18 amino acids. Trimming shortened V by 1 base and J by 2 bases, and 20 bases separated the two germline ends. The rearrangement joins TRBV11-2 to TRBJ2-5; maybe TRBD1 (10 bases). This TCR was recovered from a human donor in good health. Some libraries in this study had Jurkat cell RNA spiked in. The sample was naive CD8+ T cells from blood, with Jurkat cell RNA spiked in. Subset: FACS-sorted CD8+CD4-CCR7+CD45RA+ naive T cells. The CDR3 loop is CASSLGGRGQGWQETQYF. CDR3 DNA sequence: TGTGCCAGCAGCTTAGGCGGGAGGGGACAGGGGTGGCAAGAGACCCAGTACTTC.